This TCR beta chain emerged from a study of response to subunit inactivated influenza vaccine. Germline V gives CDR1 SGHTA, CDR2 FQGNSA. This CDR3 region has 13 residues. Trimming cost V 5 bases and J 9 bases, with 17 bases left between them. This clonotype was seen a few times. What it recognizes is unknown. From the RT-PCR reads, TCRdb called clonotypes with MiXCR, one entry per CDR3 protein. Of 800,000 to 1,000,000 distinct CDR3 sequences listed, about 20% were seen once; the top ten hold roughly 10%. Study results and caveats: T cells newly recruited by each seasonal influenza vaccination are few, the authors suggested.

The starting material was PBMCs from blood, obtained around 5 days after vaccination. The TCR originated in a man in his fifties who received an inactivated influenza vaccine. This rearrangement joins TRBV7-2 to TRBJ2-7, with unresolved D. Here the CDR3 DNA reads TGTGCCAGCAGCCGGAATGGTGGCGTTCTGCAGTACTTC. As protein: CASSRNGGVLQYF.